This T cell receptor beta chain came from a study of breast tumors, draining lymph nodes, adjacent tissues. Samples came from axillary lymph nodes draining the breast cancer. TCRdb fed the multiplex PCR reads into MiXCR, producing one record per CDR3 protein. The table lists 150,000 to 200,000 distinct CDR3 sequences, 30% to 35% of them singletons. This clonotype has at least ten counts. CDR3 length equals 13 residues. Germline CDR1 SGHTA, CDR2 FQGNSA. With 5 bases clipped from V and 13 bases from J, the junction kept 7 bases outside the gene matches. The V gene is TRBV7-2, the J gene TRBJ2-5; 13 bases are a match to TRBD2. Sequencing input: axillary lymph node tissue. This clonotype was obtained from a female donor with breast cancer. Some clones in this sample may be carry-over from other donors' samples. DNA of the CDR3: TGTGCCAGCAGCCTCGGACTAGCGGGGGCCCTGTACTTC. Its translation is CASSLGLAGALYF. Looking up the rest from reference TRBV7-2 and TRBJ2-5 gives the full variable domain: GAGVSQSPSNKVTEKGKDVELRCDPISGHTALYWYRQSLGQGLEFLIYFQGNSAPDKSGLPSDRFSAERTGGSVSTLTIQRTQQEDSAVYLCASSLGLAGALYFGPGTRLLVL.